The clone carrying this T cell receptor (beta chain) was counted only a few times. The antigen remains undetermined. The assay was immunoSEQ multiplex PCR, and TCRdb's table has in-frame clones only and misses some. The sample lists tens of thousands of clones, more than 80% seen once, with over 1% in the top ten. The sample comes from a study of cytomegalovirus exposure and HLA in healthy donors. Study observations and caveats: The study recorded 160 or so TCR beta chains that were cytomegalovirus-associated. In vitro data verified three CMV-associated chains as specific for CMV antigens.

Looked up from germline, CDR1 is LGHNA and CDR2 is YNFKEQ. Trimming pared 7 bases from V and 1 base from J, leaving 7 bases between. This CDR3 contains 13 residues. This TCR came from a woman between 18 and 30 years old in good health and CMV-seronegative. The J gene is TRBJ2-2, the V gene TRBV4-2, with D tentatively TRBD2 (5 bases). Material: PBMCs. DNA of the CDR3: TGTGCCAGCACCGGGAAGAACACCGGGGAGCTGTTTTTT. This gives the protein CASTGKNTGELFF.